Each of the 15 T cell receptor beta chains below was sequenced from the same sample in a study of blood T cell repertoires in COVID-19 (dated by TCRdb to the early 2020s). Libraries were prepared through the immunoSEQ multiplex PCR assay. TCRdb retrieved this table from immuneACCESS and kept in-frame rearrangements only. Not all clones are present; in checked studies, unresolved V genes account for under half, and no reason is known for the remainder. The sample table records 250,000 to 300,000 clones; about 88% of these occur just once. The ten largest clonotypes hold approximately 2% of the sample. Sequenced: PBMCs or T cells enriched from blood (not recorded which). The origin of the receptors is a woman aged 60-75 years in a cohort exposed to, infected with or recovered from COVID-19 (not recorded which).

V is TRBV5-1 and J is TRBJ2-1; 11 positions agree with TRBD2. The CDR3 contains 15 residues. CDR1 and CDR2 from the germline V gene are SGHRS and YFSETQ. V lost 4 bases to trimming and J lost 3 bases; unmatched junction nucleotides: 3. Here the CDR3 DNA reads TGCGCCAGCAGCCCCGGGACTAGCGGCTACAATGAGCAGTTCTTC. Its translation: CASSPGTSGYNEQFF.

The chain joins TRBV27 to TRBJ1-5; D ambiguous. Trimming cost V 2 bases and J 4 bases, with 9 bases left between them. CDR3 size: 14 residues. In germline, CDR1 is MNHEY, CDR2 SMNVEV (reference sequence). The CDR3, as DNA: TGTGCCAGCAGTTTAGGCAGAAGTAATCAGCCCCAGCATTTT. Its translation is CASSLGRSNQPQHF.

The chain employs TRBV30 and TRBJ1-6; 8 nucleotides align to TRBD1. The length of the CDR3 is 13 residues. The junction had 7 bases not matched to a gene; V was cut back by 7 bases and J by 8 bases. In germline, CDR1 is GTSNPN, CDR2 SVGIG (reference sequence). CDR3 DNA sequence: TGTGCCTCGGGACAGGCGAAAGATTCACCCCTCCACTTT. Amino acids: CASGQAKDSPLHF. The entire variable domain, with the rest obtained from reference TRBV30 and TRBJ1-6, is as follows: SQTIHQWPATLVQPVGSPLSLECTVEGTSNPNLYWYRQAAGRGLQLLFYSVGIGQISSEVPQNLSASRPQDRQFILSSKKLLLSDSGFYLCASGQAKDSPLHFGNGTRLTVT.

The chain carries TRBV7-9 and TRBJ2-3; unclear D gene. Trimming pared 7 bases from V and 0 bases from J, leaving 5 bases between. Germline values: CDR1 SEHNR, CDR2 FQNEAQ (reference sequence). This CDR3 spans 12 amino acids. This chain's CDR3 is CASMESTDTQYF. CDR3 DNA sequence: TGTGCCAGCATGGAGAGCACAGATACGCAGTATTTT.

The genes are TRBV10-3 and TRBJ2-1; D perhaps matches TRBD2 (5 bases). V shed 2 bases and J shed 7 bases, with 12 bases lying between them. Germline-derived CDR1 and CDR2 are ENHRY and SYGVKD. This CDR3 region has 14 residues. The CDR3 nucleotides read TGTGCCATCAGTGAGGTCCTAGCTGAAAATGAGCAGTTCTTC. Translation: CAISEVLAENEQFF.

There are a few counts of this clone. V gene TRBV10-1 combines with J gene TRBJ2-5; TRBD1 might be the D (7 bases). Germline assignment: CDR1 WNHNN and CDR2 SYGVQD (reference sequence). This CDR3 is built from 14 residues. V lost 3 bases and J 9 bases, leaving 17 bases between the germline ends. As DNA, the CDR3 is TGCGCCAGCAGTGAAGGGACAGTGACGGGGGCCCAGTACTTC. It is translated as CASSEGTVTGAQYF.

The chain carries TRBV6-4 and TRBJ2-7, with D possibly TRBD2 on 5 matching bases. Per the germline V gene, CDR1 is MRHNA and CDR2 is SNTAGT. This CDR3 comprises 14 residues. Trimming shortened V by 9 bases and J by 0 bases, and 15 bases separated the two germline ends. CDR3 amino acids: CARGLRVSSYEQYF. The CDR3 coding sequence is TGTGCCAGAGGTTTGCGGGTGAGCTCCTACGAGCAGTACTTC.

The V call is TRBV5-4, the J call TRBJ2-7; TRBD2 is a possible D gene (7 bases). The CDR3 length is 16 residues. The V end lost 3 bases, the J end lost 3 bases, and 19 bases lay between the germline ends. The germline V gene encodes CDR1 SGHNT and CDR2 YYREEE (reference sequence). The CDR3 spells CASSSVGGGRIYEQYF. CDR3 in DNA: TGTGCCAGCAGCTCGGTGGGAGGGGGTCGAATCTACGAGCAGTACTTC.

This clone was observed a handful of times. The CDR3 bases are TGTGCCTGGAGTGTAAGGACTAGCGGCTCCTACGAGCAGTACTTC. It codes for CAWSVRTSGSYEQYF. The chain combines TRBV30 with TRBJ2-7, with 10 bases that match TRBD2. The length of the CDR3 is 15 residues. Trimming at V came to 0 bases and at J to 0 bases, leaving 2 bases not matched to a gene. Germline-derived CDR1 and CDR2 are GTSNPN and SVGIG (reference sequence).

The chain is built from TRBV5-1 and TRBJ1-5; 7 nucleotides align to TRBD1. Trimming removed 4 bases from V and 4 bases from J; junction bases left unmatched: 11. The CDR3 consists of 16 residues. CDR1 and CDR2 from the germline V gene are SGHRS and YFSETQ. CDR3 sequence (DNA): TGCGCCAGCAGCCCGGAACCCCAGGGGGGAAATCAGCCCCAGCATTTT. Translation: CASSPEPQGGNQPQHF.

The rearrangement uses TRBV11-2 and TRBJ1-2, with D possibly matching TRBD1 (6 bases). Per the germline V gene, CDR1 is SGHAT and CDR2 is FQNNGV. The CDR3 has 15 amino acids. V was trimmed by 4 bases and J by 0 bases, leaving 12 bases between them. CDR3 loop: CASSYGTHPNYGYTF. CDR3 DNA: TGTGCCAGCAGCTACGGGACACATCCTAACTATGGCTACACCTTC.

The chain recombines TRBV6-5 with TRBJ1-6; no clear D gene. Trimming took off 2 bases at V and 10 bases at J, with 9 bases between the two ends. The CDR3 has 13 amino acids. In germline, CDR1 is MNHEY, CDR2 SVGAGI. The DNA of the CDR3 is TGTGCCAGCAGTTACGAGGTGAACTCACCCCTCCACTTT. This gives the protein CASSYEVNSPLHF.

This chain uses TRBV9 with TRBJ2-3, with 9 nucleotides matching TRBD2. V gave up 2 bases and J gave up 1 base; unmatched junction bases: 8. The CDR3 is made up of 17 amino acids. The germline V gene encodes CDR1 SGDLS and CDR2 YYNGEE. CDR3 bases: TGTGCCAGCAGCGTTCTAGCGGGACCCCGCGGCACAGATACGCAGTATTTT. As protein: CASSVLAGPRGTDTQYF.

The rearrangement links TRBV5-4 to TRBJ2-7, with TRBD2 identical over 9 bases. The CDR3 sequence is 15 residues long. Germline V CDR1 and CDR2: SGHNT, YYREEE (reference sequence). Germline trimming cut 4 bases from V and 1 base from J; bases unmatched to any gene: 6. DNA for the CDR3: TGTGCCAGCAGCCCAGCGGGAGGTAGGTCCTACGAGCAGTACTTC. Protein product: CASSPAGGRSYEQYF.

The CDR3 nucleotides read TGCGCCAGCAGCCAAGTTCTGCCGGGGTCTAATGAAAAACTGTTTTTT. It translates to CASSQVLPGSNEKLFF. This chain links TRBV4-1 with TRBJ1-4; D unresolved. Germline V CDR1 and CDR2: MGHRA, YSYEKL. The germline V and J ends were trimmed by 1 base and 3 bases, with 12 bases remaining between them. The CDR3 sequence is 16 residues long.